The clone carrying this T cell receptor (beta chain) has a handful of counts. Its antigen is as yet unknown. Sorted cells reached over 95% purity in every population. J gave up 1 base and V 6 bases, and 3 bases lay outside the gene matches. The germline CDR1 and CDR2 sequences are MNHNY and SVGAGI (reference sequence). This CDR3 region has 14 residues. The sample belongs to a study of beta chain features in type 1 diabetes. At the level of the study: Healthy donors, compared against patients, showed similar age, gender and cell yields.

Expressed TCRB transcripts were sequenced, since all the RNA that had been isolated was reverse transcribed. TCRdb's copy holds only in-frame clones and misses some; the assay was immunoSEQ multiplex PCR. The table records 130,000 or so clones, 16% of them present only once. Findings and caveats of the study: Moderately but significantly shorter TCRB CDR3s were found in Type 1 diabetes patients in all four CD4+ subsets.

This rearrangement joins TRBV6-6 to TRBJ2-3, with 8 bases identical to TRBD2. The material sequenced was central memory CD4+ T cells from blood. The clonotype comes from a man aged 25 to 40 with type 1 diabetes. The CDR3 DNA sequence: TGTGCCAGCAGCAAGACTAGCGGCACAGATACGCAGTATTTT. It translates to CASSKTSGTDTQYF.